One sample yielded the 27 T cell receptor beta chains listed below, sequenced in a study of shared clonotypes between healthy human individuals. Clones were read by immunoSEQ multiplex PCR, and TCRdb kept only the in-frame ones, dropping some. The table has some 1.4 million clones, more than 95% seen once. The sequenced material came from naive CD4+ T cells sorted from blood. The subset denotes: CD45RA+ positively selected. Receptors were obtained from a man aged 30 to 39 in good health.

This chain uses TRBV7-9 with TRBJ1-5; D gene uncertain. There are 12 residues in the CDR3. Trimming removed 1 base from V and 10 bases from J, with 8 bases in between. Germline CDR1 is SEHNR and CDR2 is FQNEAQ (reference sequence). The DNA for the CDR3 is TGTGCCAGCAGCTTAGACGTCTCCCCCCAGCATTTT. Its translation: CASSLDVSPQHF.

This chain uses TRBV28 with TRBJ1-2, with a weak D call TRBD1 (5 bases). The V gene's germline CDR1 is MDHEN and CDR2 SYDVKM. The CDR3 contains 12 residues. Trimming removed 1 base from V and 6 bases from J, with 6 bases in between. In nucleotides, the CDR3 is TGTGCCAGCAGTTTATTACAGGATGGCTACACCTTC. Translated, it gives CASSLLQDGYTF.

The V call is TRBV14, the J call TRBJ2-3; possibly TRBD1 for D (5 bases). Per germline, CDR1 SGHDN and CDR2 FVKESK. The ends were cut back, 2 bases at V and 6 bases at J, with 15 bases in the middle. The CDR3 runs to 15 residues. CDR3 bases: TGTGCCAGCAGCCAACTAGTGAATGGGGCGGATACGCAGTATTTT. Its protein is CASSQLVNGADTQYF. Filled out from reference TRBV14 and TRBJ2-3, the complete variable domain reads EAGVTQFPSHSVIEKGQTVTLRCDPISGHDNLYWYRRVMGKEIKFLLHFVKESKQDESGMPNNRFLAERTGGTYSTLKVQPAELEDSGVYFCASSQLVNGADTQYFGPGTRLTVL.

V and J are TRBV9 and TRBJ2-2; no clear D. V was trimmed by 4 bases and J by 2 bases, leaving 12 bases between them. Germline V CDR1 and CDR2: SGDLS, YYNGEE. The CDR3 contains 15 residues. The CDR3, as DNA: TGTGCCAGCAGCCCCTTCCTACTAAACACCGGGGAGCTGTTTTTT. As protein: CASSPFLLNTGELFF.

This chain links TRBV6-1 with TRBJ1-1; D ambiguous. Germline CDR1 MNHNS, CDR2 SASEGT. Trimming left V 3 bases short and J 0 bases short, with 5 bases between. The CDR3 totals 13 residues. Here the CDR3 reads CASSDEMNTEAFF. The CDR3 bases are TGTGCCAGCAGTGATGAGATGAACACTGAAGCTTTCTTT.

This clone came up once. The rearrangement uses TRBV7-8 and TRBJ2-7; TRBD1 agrees at 7 bases. With 1 base clipped from V and 7 bases from J, the junction kept 7 bases outside the gene matches. CDR1 and CDR2 from the germline V gene are SGHVS and FQNEAQ. The CDR3 is made up of 14 amino acids. The CDR3 loop is CASSLGTGSGEQYF. CDR3 coding DNA: TGTGCCAGCAGCTTAGGGACAGGATCGGGGGAGCAGTACTTC. The full variable domain, with the rest looked up from reference TRBV7-8 and TRBJ2-7, is GAGVSQSPRYKVAKRGQDVALRCDPISGHVSLFWYQQALGQGPEFLTYFQNEAQLDKSGLPSDRFFAERPEGSVSTLKIQRTQQEDSAVYLCASSLGTGSGEQYFGPGTRLTVT.

This rearrangement joins TRBV5-1 to TRBJ2-2; D is ambiguous. Germline CDR1 and CDR2: SGHRS and YFSETQ. The CDR3 spans 16 residues. V was trimmed by 0 bases and J by 1 base, leaving 10 bases between them. The CDR3, as DNA: TGCGCCAGCAGCTTGGACTTAATGGGGAACACCGGGGAGCTGTTTTTT. The encoded protein is CASSLDLMGNTGELFF. Supplemented by reference TRBV5-1 and TRBJ2-2, the full variable domain reads KAGVTQTPRYLIKTRGQQVTLSCSPISGHRSVSWYQQTPGQGLQFLFEYFSETQRNKGNFPGRFSGRQFSNSRSEMNVSTLELGDSALYLCASSLDLMGNTGELFFGEGSRLTVL.

J is TRBJ1-1 and V is TRBV5-4, with a tentative D call TRBD1 (5 bases). Germline V gene data show CDR1 as SGHNT and CDR2 as YYREEE (reference sequence). This CDR3 is 14 amino acids long. With 0 bases removed from V and 5 bases from J, the gap between germline ends came to 11 bases. The CDR3 sequence: CASSLAGGGTEAFF. In DNA form, the CDR3 reads TGTGCCAGCAGCTTGGCTGGGGGAGGTACTGAAGCTTTCTTT.

The chain is built from TRBV4-2 and TRBJ2-7; a weak D match, TRBD1 (5 bases). This CDR3 has 15 residues. The germline V gene encodes CDR1 LGHNA and CDR2 YNFKEQ. V gave up 0 bases and J gave up 3 bases, with 12 bases separating them. CDR3 amino acids: CASSQESRGNYEQYF. The CDR3 DNA is TGTGCCAGCAGCCAAGAAAGTAGGGGCAACTACGAGCAGTACTTC.

The chain carries TRBV2 and TRBJ2-1; unclear D gene. V was shortened by 5 bases and J by 0 bases, with 17 bases between the two germline ends. The CDR3 sequence is 17 residues long. Looked up from germline, CDR1 is SNHLY and CDR2 is FYNNEI. The CDR3 DNA sequence: TGTGCCAGCAGTAAATTTCAACACCAGAGCTCCTACAATGAGCAGTTCTTC. This codes for CASSKFQHQSSYNEQFF.

CDR3 nucleotide sequence: TGTGCCAGCAGCTCATTCGTTTCTCCCACAACTAAGTCCCAGTACTTC. Encoded protein: CASSSFVSPTTKSQYF. The gene calls are TRBV7-9 and TRBJ2-5; D uncertain. The germline V and J ends were trimmed by 4 bases and 9 bases, with 24 bases remaining between them. The germline gives CDR1 SEHNR, CDR2 FQNEAQ (reference sequence). This CDR3 is 16 amino acids long.

This chain uses TRBV25-1 with TRBJ2-3; 7 bases are a match to TRBD2. The germline gives CDR1 MGHDK, CDR2 SYGVNS. The CDR3 is 16 residues long. Trimming took 4 bases from V and 1 from J; bases not matched to a gene: 8. The CDR3 DNA follows: TGTGCCAGCAGTGGAATCCTAGCGGAAGGCACAGATACGCAGTATTTT. Amino acids: CASSGILAEGTDTQYF.

V usage is TRBV28 and J usage is TRBJ2-1; TRBD1 matches 8 bases. V dropped 4 bases and J dropped 2; count of bases not matched to a gene: 1. CDR3 length equals 14 residues. Germline V gives CDR1 MDHEN, CDR2 SYDVKM. CDR3 loop: CASSWTGTYNEQFF. CDR3 DNA sequence: TGTGCCAGCAGTTGGACAGGGACCTACAATGAGCAGTTCTTC.

This rearrangement joins TRBV7-2 to TRBJ2-4; 12 bases fit TRBD2. J was trimmed by 7 bases and V by 4 bases; bases with no gene match: 5. Germline loops: CDR1 SGHTA, CDR2 FQGNSA. The CDR3 runs to 15 residues. CDR3 in amino acids: CASSYRLAGENIQYF. The CDR3 bases are TGTGCCAGCAGCTACCGACTAGCGGGAGAGAACATTCAGTACTTC.

The gene calls are TRBV6-6 and TRBJ1-2, with TRBD1 as a possible D gene (6 bases). The CDR3 totals 14 residues. The germline gives CDR1 MNHNY, CDR2 SVGAGI (reference sequence). Trimming removed 6 bases at V and 2 bases at J, with 13 bases between. The CDR3 region has the DNA TGTGCCAGCAGGGACAGCCAGAGAAACTATGGCTACACCTTC. Protein sequence: CASRDSQRNYGYTF.

V is TRBV4-1 and J is TRBJ2-1; D is perhaps TRBD2 (6 bases). The CDR3 extends over 16 amino acids. CDR1 and CDR2 (germline): MGHRA, YSYEKL. Trimming removed 0 bases from V and 5 bases from J, with 14 bases in between. In DNA form, the CDR3 reads TGCGCCAGCAGCCAAGATCCGGGAGTCCGACACAATGAGCAGTTCTTC. Encoded protein: CASSQDPGVRHNEQFF.

The rearrangement joins TRBV5-6 to TRBJ1-2, with D possibly TRBD1 on 5 matching bases. V lost 0 bases, J lost 0 bases, and 15 bases lay in between. Per germline, CDR1 SGHDT and CDR2 YYEEEE. This CDR3 contains 17 residues. The CDR3 here is CASSLEVGPSANYGYTF. The CDR3 nucleotides read TGTGCCAGCAGCTTGGAGGTGGGGCCCTCGGCTAACTATGGCTACACCTTC. The variable domain in full, with the rest retrieved from reference TRBV5-6 and TRBJ1-2, is DAGVTQSPTHLIKTRGQQVTLRCSPKSGHDTVSWYQQALGQGPQFIFQYYEEEERQRGNFPDRFSGHQFPNYSSELNVNALLLGDSALYLCASSLEVGPSANYGYTFGSGTRLTVV.

This clone came up once. The chain recombines TRBV6-1 with TRBJ1-5; D is perhaps TRBD1 (6 bases). The CDR3 spans 15 residues. Germline assignment: CDR1 MNHNS and CDR2 SASEGT. V was pared by 0 bases and J by 3 bases, with 9 bases between. This CDR3 is CASSEAWGLNQPQHF. The CDR3 region has the DNA TGTGCCAGCAGTGAAGCCTGGGGGCTCAATCAGCCCCAGCATTTT.

Of note for this clone: The sample contains more than one DNA sequence encoding this CDR3. J is TRBJ2-1 and V is TRBV19; 7 bases map to TRBD2. This CDR3 contains 14 residues. The germline V gene encodes CDR1 LNHDA and CDR2 SQIVND (reference sequence). The J segment lost 0 bases and the V segment lost 7 bases, leaving 3 bases of the junction unmatched. CDR3 in amino acids: CASTASGSYNEQFF. The CDR3 DNA reads TGTGCCAGTACCGCTAGCGGCTCCTACAATGAGCAGTTCTTC.

This rearrangement joins TRBV5-4 to TRBJ2-2; a possible D gene is TRBD1 (5 bases). CDR3 length equals 16 residues. Germline V lookup: CDR1 SGHNT, CDR2 YYREEE (reference sequence). V lost 2 bases, J lost 7 bases, and 18 bases lay in between. CDR3 in amino acids: CASSLKTVKHVGELFF. The DNA of the CDR3 is TGTGCCAGCAGCTTAAAGACAGTTAAACACGTCGGGGAGCTGTTTTTT.

The rearrangement uses TRBV19 and TRBJ2-4; either TRBD1 or TRBD2 may fit D (5 bases each). CDR3 length equals 15 residues. Germline-derived CDR1 and CDR2 are LNHDA and SQIVND (reference sequence). V lost 5 bases and J 0 bases, leaving 11 bases between the germline ends. CDR3 loop: CASSPTGLAKNIQYF. The CDR3 nucleotides read TGTGCCAGTAGTCCTACAGGACTAGCCAAAAACATTCAGTACTTC.

This chain links TRBV5-1 with TRBJ2-2; 10 nucleotides align to TRBD2. Germline V gene sequence: CDR1 SGHRS, CDR2 YFSETQ. This CDR3 has 16 amino acids. V lost 0 bases, J lost 8 bases, and 7 bases stayed unmatched. This CDR3 reads CASSLVASGSQGELFF. CDR3 bases: TGCGCCAGCAGCTTGGTAGCTAGCGGGAGTCAAGGGGAGCTGTTTTTT.

The rearrangement joins TRBV5-4 to TRBJ1-3, with D tentatively TRBD1 (6 bases). This CDR3 is 13 amino acids long. Germline CDR1 reads SGHNT; CDR2 reads YYREEE (reference sequence). The germline V and J ends were trimmed by 6 bases and 4 bases, with 11 bases remaining between them. The CDR3 is CASTQGAGNTIYF. As DNA, the CDR3 is TGTGCCAGCACACAGGGTGCAGGAAACACCATATATTTT.

This rearrangement joins TRBV18 to TRBJ1-1; no definite D call. The CDR3 extends over 15 amino acids. CDR1 and CDR2 (germline): KGHSH, LQKENI. Between the trimmed V and J ends, which lost 1 base and 0 bases, there was a span of 9 bases. This chain's CDR3 is CASSPLEGMNTEAFF. Here the CDR3 DNA reads TGTGCCAGCTCACCACTTGAGGGAATGAACACTGAAGCTTTCTTT.

This chain joins TRBV2 and TRBJ2-7, with TRBD1 identical over 7 bases. V was pared by 4 bases and J by 4 bases, with 10 bases of the junction left unmatched. There are 15 residues in the CDR3. Germline V gene lookup returns CDR1 SNHLY and CDR2 FYNNEI. CDR3 sequence: CASSVGATGIYEQYF. For the CDR3, the DNA is TGTGCCAGCAGTGTGGGAGCGACAGGGATTTACGAGCAGTACTTC.

This clone was seen just once. The chain combines TRBV18 with TRBJ2-1; a possible D gene is TRBD2 (6 bases). Trimming took off 2 bases at V and 4 bases at J, with 15 bases between the two ends. The CDR3 contains 16 residues. The germline CDR1 and CDR2 sequences are KGHSH and LQKENI. This CDR3 reads CASSPSGGMRYNEQFF. The CDR3 region has the DNA TGTGCCAGCTCACCATCGGGCGGGATGCGGTACAATGAGCAGTTCTTC.

For the CDR3, the DNA is TGTGCCAGCAGTGCACCAGGGTCGGGGGGCTACACCTTC. Translation: CASSAPGSGGYTF. V is TRBV6-1 and J is TRBJ1-2; tentative D call: TRBD1 (5 bases). Per the germline V gene, CDR1 is MNHNS and CDR2 is SASEGT. V lost 4 bases to trimming and J lost 8 bases, with 14 bases between them. The CDR3 is 13 residues long.